Reported below is one T cell receptor (beta chain). What it binds is not known. The V and J ends lost 9 bases and 3 bases, in that order; junction bases with no gene match: 8. Germline CDR1 reads SGHNT; CDR2 reads YYREEE (reference sequence). The CDR3 runs to 13 residues. This sample is drawn from a study of cytomegalovirus exposure and HLA in healthy donors. Study-wide background: Caucasian-associated ancestry cluster membership applied to about 80% of several hundred genotyped donors. Study observations and caveats: The authors later found TCR association rates varying by HLA locus, with DRB1 most and HLA-C fewest. Segments of the TCR beta V type were, in most cases, productive about 87% or about 30% of the time in an earlier analysis.

This PCR relied on a set of 60 Vbeta primers and 13 Jbeta primers. The protocol was immunoSEQ multiplex PCR, while the TCRdb copy is restricted to in-frame clones and leaves out a portion. This sample carries 86,000 or so clones, more than 75% of them seen once, and the ten largest clones take under 15%. V and J are TRBV5-4 and TRBJ2-5, with 7 bases identical to TRBD1. Sequencing used PBMCs. The clonotype was recovered from a woman aged 40 to 50 in good health and CMV-seropositive. The CDR3 nucleotides read TGTGCCATACGGTTCGGGACAGAAGAGACCCAGTACTTC. Amino acid sequence: CAIRFGTEETQYF. The complete variable domain, with remaining parts taken from reference TRBV5-4 and TRBJ2-5, reads ETGVTQSPTHLIKTRGQQVTLRCSSQSGHNTVSWYQQALGQGPQFIFQYYREEENGRGNFPPRFSGLQFPNYSSELNVNALELDDSALYLCAIRFGTEETQYFGPGTRLLVL.